This T cell receptor (beta chain) was identified in a study of blood T cell repertoires in COVID-19. Study in general: Acute and convalescent COVID-19 samples came from the United States, Italy and Spain. Sources were T cells, B-cell-depleted T cells, or PBMCs; the material itself was cDNA or gDNA.

How the authors handled the data: Estimated nucleated cell counts came from reference gene primer amplification. TCRdb's copy holds only in-frame clones and misses some; the assay was immunoSEQ multiplex PCR. V and J calls and clone size are copied from that table; D and trimming were computed from the DNA. Among about 160,000 clones, roughly 84% were seen once, and the ten largest hold over 9.5%. Germline V gives CDR1 MGHDK, CDR2 SYGVNS. With 0 bases removed from V and 8 bases from J, the gap between germline ends came to 7 bases. This CDR3 spans 12 amino acids. This TCR was sampled from a woman of 80 years or more with active or convalescent COVID-19. The chain joins TRBV25-1 to TRBJ1-2, with D possibly TRBD1 on 5 matching bases. The specimen was peripheral blood. CDR3 sequence: CASSEYPGGYTF. The CDR3, as DNA: TGTGCCAGCAGTGAATATCCAGGGGGCTACACCTTC.